This TCR beta chain was captured in a study of cytomegalovirus exposure and HLA in healthy donors. Primers: 60 Vbeta forward and 13 Jbeta reverse. Sequencing was performed with immunoSEQ multiplex PCR; in TCRdb, only in-frame clones are kept and a portion is missing. The sample has approximately 110,000 clones, 79% seen once. This clone occurred once. The length of the CDR3 is 15 residues. Germline V gives CDR1 SGHNT, CDR2 YYREEE (reference sequence). Trimming shortened V by 0 bases and J by 4 bases, and 14 bases separated the two germline ends. Unrecorded immune exposure was likely among donors, who were nominally healthy when sampled.

V gene TRBV5-4 combines with J gene TRBJ2-7, with D perhaps matching TRBD1 (5 bases). This clonotype was obtained from a woman in her late teens or twenties in good health and CMV-seropositive. The sequenced sample consisted of PBMCs. The CDR3 sequence: CASSLAERGRYEQYF. CDR3 bases: TGTGCCAGCAGCTTGGCCGAAAGGGGAAGGTACGAGCAGTACTTC.